This passage covers 32 T cell receptor beta chains from one sample sequenced in a study of identical twins (dated by TCRdb to 2016 to 2018). Library preparation was by 5' RACE. Sequencer: Illumina HiSeq 2000. The public reads were reprocessed in TCRdb via fastp at Q25 and MiXCR, keeping in-frame beta chains. Rows are combined by CDR3 protein, so each entry shows the most common genes and DNA. This sample holds fewer than 650,000 distinct CDR3 sequences; roughly 6.6% were observed only once. The biggest ten clones account for 1.5% to 2% of the sample. This sample also belongs to another study, concerning yellow fever vaccine responses in identical twins.

Sequenced input: PBMCs. These receptors all come from a woman between 18 and 29 years old in good health.

V gene TRBV14 combines with J gene TRBJ2-3; D unresolved. Germline V lookup: CDR1 SGHDN, CDR2 FVKESK. The CDR3 spans 15 residues. Trimming took 3 bases from V and 1 from J, leaving 11 bases between them. This chain's CDR3 is CASSHYDPGTDTQYF. The CDR3 region has the DNA TGTGCCAGCAGCCATTACGACCCTGGCACAGATACGCAGTATTTT.

The chain is built from TRBV12-3 or TRBV12-4 and TRBJ1-1; the D gene is possibly TRBD1 (5 bases). V lost 5 bases, J lost 3 bases, and 16 bases lay in between. The CDR3 is made up of 15 amino acids. The CDR3 nucleotides are TGTGCCAGCAGTAAAAATGGGGTGGGGGACACTGAAGCTTTCTTT. Protein sequence: CASSKNGVGDTEAFF.

This clonotype has only a few counts. The genes are TRBV7-2 and TRBJ2-1; D remains ambiguous. Germline-derived CDR1 and CDR2 are SGHTA and FQGNSA. The CDR3 runs 13 residues. Trimming shortened V by 1 base and J by 5 bases, and 6 bases separated the two germline ends. The CDR3 region has the DNA TGTGCCAGCAGCTTAGTAGAGCACAATGAGCAGTTCTTC. Translated, it gives CASSLVEHNEQFF.

In this sample, this clonotype turned up a few times. This rearrangement joins TRBV14 to TRBJ2-7, with 9 bases that match TRBD1. CDR1 is SGHDN, CDR2 FVKESK, per germline. The trim removed 0 bases at V and 3 bases at J, leaving 12 bases unmatched. The CDR3 loop spans 18 amino acids. Here the CDR3 reads CASSQEKSKQGAHYEQYV. CDR3 in DNA: TGTGCCAGCAGCCAAGAAAAAAGTAAACAGGGGGCCCACTACGAGCAGTACGTC.

The chain couples TRBV27 to TRBJ2-3, with D unclear. Germline lookup yields CDR1 MNHEY and CDR2 SMNVEV (reference sequence). V lost 2 bases to trimming and J lost 2 bases, with 8 bases between them. CDR3 length equals 14 residues. The CDR3 spells CASSLQRNTDTQYF. The CDR3, as DNA: TGTGCCAGCAGTTTACAGCGAAACACAGATACGCAGTATTTT.

This clonotype was observed a few times. The J gene is TRBJ2-7, the V gene TRBV18, with D perhaps matching TRBD1 (6 bases). CDR1 is KGHSH, CDR2 LQKENI, per germline. This CDR3 has 12 residues. With 3 bases removed from V and 7 bases from J, the gap between germline ends came to 10 bases. CDR3 in amino acids: CASSPLGAEQYF. The CDR3 coding sequence is TGTGCCAGCTCACCGCTGGGGGCTGAGCAGTACTTC. Together with reference TRBV18 and TRBJ2-7, the CDR3 gives the full variable domain: NAGVMQNPRHLVRRRGQEARLRCSPMKGHSHVYWYRQLPEEGLKFMVYLQKENIIDESGMPKERFSAEFPKEGPSILRIQQVVRGDSAAYFCASSPLGAEQYFGPGTRLTVT.

This clonotype has just a few counts. J is TRBJ2-7 and V is TRBV29-1, with D possibly matching TRBD1 (6 bases). The ends were cut back, 1 base at V and 2 bases at J, with 9 bases in the middle. From germline, CDR1 is SQVTM and CDR2 ANQGSEA. This CDR3 spans 13 amino acids. CDR3 nucleotides: TGCAGCGTTGAAGTGTCAGGGGCCTACGAGCAGTACTTC. Encoded protein: CSVEVSGAYEQYF.

This clonotype has a handful of counts. V is TRBV27 and J is TRBJ2-7; D gene uncertain. This CDR3 has 13 amino acids. CDR1 is MNHEY, CDR2 SMNVEV, per germline (reference sequence). The V end lost 9 bases, the J end lost 12 bases, and 24 bases lay between the germline ends. CDR3 in amino acids: CASPDVERRMGYF. The DNA for the CDR3 is TGTGCCAGTCCCGACGTTGAGCGACGTATGGGGTACTTC.

This clonotype was seen many times. The chain recombines TRBV25-1 with TRBJ2-3; D not certain. V was shortened by 1 base and J by 5 bases, with 7 bases between the two germline ends. The CDR3 has 13 amino acids. Germline V gene data show CDR1 as MGHDK and CDR2 as SYGVNS. This CDR3 is CASSEFGVDTQYF. The CDR3 nucleotides read TGTGCCAGCAGTGAATTTGGGGTAGATACGCAGTATTTT.

The table lists this clonotype with a few counts. One end of the junction does not line up with germline, which may come from a read error. The rearrangement joins TRBV7-6 to TRBJ2-1, with D perhaps TRBD2 (6 bases). CDR3 size: 12 residues. Germline V gene lookup returns CDR1 SGHVS and CDR2 FNYEAQ. This CDR3 reads CASSPPLGLLSF. Written as DNA, the CDR3 is TGTGCCAGCAGCCCGCCCCTGGGACTTCTGTCCTTC.

This clonotype occurred a few times. This chain connects TRBV24-1 to TRBJ2-2; D call uncertain. Germline V gives CDR1 KGHDR, CDR2 SFDVKD. Deletions cut 5 bases from V and 6 bases from J, with 12 bases between. CDR3 length: 14 residues. The CDR3 region has the DNA TGTGCCACCAGTGTTGATATGGGATCCGGGGAGCTGTTTTTT. Its translation: CATSVDMGSGELFF.

This clonotype was recorded at least ten times. V gene TRBV29-1 combines with J gene TRBJ2-5; no definite D call. Trimming pared 0 bases from V and 0 bases from J, leaving 2 bases between. The CDR3 runs to 12 residues. Germline values: CDR1 SQVTM, CDR2 ANQGSEA. This CDR3 reads CSVEEHQETQYF. The CDR3 bases are TGCAGCGTTGAAGAGCACCAAGAGACCCAGTACTTC. Combining the CDR3 with reference TRBV29-1 and TRBJ2-5 gives the whole variable domain SAVISQKPSRDICQRGTSLTIQCQVDSQVTMMFWYRQQPGQSLTLIATANQGSEATYESGFVIDKFPISRPNLTFSTLTVSNMSPEDSSIYLCSVEEHQETQYFGPGTRLLVL.

This clonotype was counted ten times or more. The chain employs TRBV7-9 and TRBJ1-3; D unclear. CDR1 is SEHNR and CDR2 is FQNEAQ in the germline V gene (reference sequence). This CDR3 comprises 15 residues. The V and J ends lost 2 bases and 0 bases respectively, with 8 bases between them. The CDR3 DNA is TGTGCCAGCAGCTTAACTCGGAGCTCTGGAAACACCATATATTTT. Protein: CASSLTRSSGNTIYF. Combining the CDR3 with reference TRBV7-9 and TRBJ1-3 gives the whole variable domain DTGVSQNPRHKITKRGQNVTFRCDPISEHNRLYWYRQTLGQGPEFLTYFQNEAQLEKSRLLSDRFSAERPKGSFSTLEIQRTEQGDSAMYLCASSLTRSSGNTIYFGEGSWLTVV.

This sequence joins TRBV20-1 and TRBJ2-1, with D perhaps TRBD2 (5 bases). The CDR3 length is 13 residues. Germline values: CDR1 DFQATT, CDR2 SNEGSKA (reference sequence). V dropped 0 bases and J dropped 3 bases, with 6 bases sitting between them. CDR3: CSARDDYYNEQFF. The DNA of the CDR3 is TGCAGTGCTAGAGACGACTACTACAATGAGCAGTTCTTC.

This clonotype was counted at least ten times. The rearrangement uses TRBV6-5 and TRBJ2-1; TRBD1 is a possible D gene (6 bases). With 2 bases removed from V and 6 bases from J, the gap between germline ends came to 8 bases. Germline loops: CDR1 MNHEY, CDR2 SVGAGI. This CDR3 is built from 13 residues. The CDR3 spells CASSYPDSNEQFF. CDR3 nucleotides: TGTGCCAGCAGTTACCCGGACAGCAATGAGCAGTTCTTC.

This clonotype was counted a few times. The V call is TRBV20-1, the J call TRBJ2-2; the D is unclear. The germline V and J ends were trimmed by 0 bases and 2 bases, with 10 bases remaining between them. The length of the CDR3 is 15 residues. Germline V gives CDR1 DFQATT, CDR2 SNEGSKA (reference sequence). The CDR3 DNA reads TGCAGTGCTAGAGATAAGACAATTAACACCGGGGAGCTGTTTTTT. Amino acids: CSARDKTINTGELFF.

Ten or more counts support this clonotype. The chain couples TRBV24-1 to TRBJ1-5, with a tentative D call TRBD1 (6 bases). Trimming removed 9 bases at V and 4 bases at J, with 15 bases between. Germline loops: CDR1 KGHDR, CDR2 SFDVKD. The CDR3 is 14 residues long. CDR3 nucleotide sequence: TGTGCCACCTCTCACTCCGGGACAAATCAGCCCCAGCATTTT. This codes for CATSHSGTNQPQHF.

This clonotype was picked up a small number of times. The rearrangement links TRBV6-5 to TRBJ2-5, with 9 bases matching TRBD1. Germline V gene lookup returns CDR1 MNHEY and CDR2 SVGAGI. The CDR3 sequence is 14 residues long. V gave up 1 base and J gave up 3 bases; unmatched junction bases: 0. CDR3 coding DNA: TGTGCCAGCAGTTACTGGACAGGGGAAGAGACCCAGTACTTC. It translates to CASSYWTGEETQYF.

The chain is built from TRBV29-1 and TRBJ2-5, with D perhaps being TRBD1 or TRBD2 (5 bases each). From germline, CDR1 is SQVTM and CDR2 ANQGSEA. Trimming took off 4 bases at V and 7 bases at J, with 22 bases between the two ends. This CDR3 contains 15 residues. The CDR3 is CSVVHLGQIEGTQYF. The CDR3 nucleotides are TGCAGCGTTGTGCATTTGGGGCAAATAGAGGGGACCCAGTACTTC.

This clonotype was picked up a small number of times. The rearrangement joins TRBV15 to TRBJ2-2, with D possibly matching TRBD2 (5 bases). Trimming took off 1 base at V and 6 bases at J, with 12 bases between the two ends. Germline lookup yields CDR1 LNHNV and CDR2 YYDKDF (reference sequence). The CDR3 loop spans 15 amino acids. The DNA of the CDR3 is TGTGCCACCAGCAGAGGGTCCCTCGGGGCCGGGGAGCTGTTTTTT. This translates into CATSRGSLGAGELFF.

This clonotype has ten or more counts. The chain recombines TRBV5-6 with TRBJ1-1; TRBD1 matches at 7 bases. The germline gives CDR1 SGHDT, CDR2 YYEEEE. CDR3 length equals 14 residues. The J segment lost 3 bases and the V segment lost 3 bases, leaving 5 bases of the junction unmatched. The CDR3: CASSYRGGDTEAFF. In DNA form, the CDR3 reads TGTGCCAGCAGCTACAGGGGAGGTGACACTGAAGCTTTCTTT.

This clonotype has a count of ten or more. The chain employs TRBV12-3 or TRBV12-4 and TRBJ2-2; 7 bases are a match to TRBD1. This CDR3 contains 16 residues. After removal of 1 base from V and 5 bases from J, the junction contained 7 bases not matched to a gene. The CDR3 region is CASSLVQGVRTGELFF. CDR3 in DNA: TGTGCCAGCAGTTTAGTGCAGGGGGTCAGGACCGGGGAGCTGTTTTTT.

This clonotype was counted ten times or more. This CDR3 reads CASSYSGLAGSIAKNIQYF. The CDR3 DNA follows: TGTGCCAGCAGTTATTCCGGACTAGCGGGTTCGATAGCCAAAAACATTCAGTACTTC. The J gene is TRBJ2-4, the V gene TRBV6-2 or TRBV6-3, with 11 bases fitting TRBD2. The V gene end was trimmed by 3 bases and the J gene end by 0 bases; junction bases not matched to a gene: 10. The germline V gene encodes CDR1 MNHEY and CDR2 SVGEGT. This CDR3 is 19 amino acids long.

This clonotype has at least ten counts. V gene TRBV5-1 combines with J gene TRBJ1-1; D ambiguous. CDR3 size: 13 residues. V lost 1 base and J 4 bases, leaving 8 bases between the germline ends. Germline V lookup: CDR1 SGHRS, CDR2 YFSETQ. The CDR3 here is CASSLMAATEAFF. In nucleotides, the CDR3 is TGCGCCAGCAGCTTGATGGCAGCCACTGAAGCTTTCTTT.

Comments on this clonotype: This may arise from a read error, as a much more abundant clone is one base away. The genes are TRBV5-1 and TRBJ2-1, with D unresolved. The CDR3 has 12 residues. CDR1 is SGHRS, CDR2 YFSETQ, per germline. DNA for the CDR3: TGCGCCAACAGCTCCGCCAGATATGAGCAGTTCTTC. It encodes CANSSARYEQFF. Looking up the rest from reference TRBV5-1 and TRBJ2-1 gives the full variable domain: KAGVTQTPRYLIKTRGQQVTLSCSPISGHRSVSWYQQTPGQGLQFLFEYFSETQRNKGNFPGRFSGRQFSNSRSEMNVSTLELGDSALYLCANSSARYEQFFGPGTRLTVL.

The chain has TRBV6-9 and TRBJ2-3, with 14 positions matching TRBD2. The CDR3 is 18 residues long. V was clipped by 6 bases and J by 0 bases; unmatched bases: 8. CDR1 MNHGY and CDR2 SVAAGI come from the germline V gene. Here the CDR3 reads CASSLAGTSGGSTDTQYF. CDR3 coding DNA: TGTGCCAGCAGCCTAGCCGGGACTAGCGGGGGAAGCACAGATACGCAGTATTTT.

The genes are TRBV18 and TRBJ2-5; D perhaps matches TRBD2 (6 bases). There are 15 residues in the CDR3. Trimming shortened V by 1 base and J by 2 bases, and 11 bases separated the two germline ends. The germline gives CDR1 KGHSH, CDR2 LQKENI. The DNA of the CDR3 is TGTGCCAGCTCACCACTGGGACTCAGACAAGAGACCCAGTACTTC. It translates to CASSPLGLRQETQYF.

This clonotype was seen many times. The chain couples TRBV28 to TRBJ2-3; 12 nucleotides align to TRBD2. CDR1 and CDR2 from the germline V gene are MDHEN and SYDVKM. V was pared by 4 bases and J by 2 bases, with 13 bases of the junction left unmatched. This CDR3 has 19 amino acids. CDR3 DNA sequence: TGTGCCAGCAGTTACTTCCTAGCGGGGGGGCCTTTTATCACAGATACGCAGTATTTT. Translated: CASSYFLAGGPFITDTQYF.

This clonotype was observed at least ten times. CDR3 protein: CATSRDGVYGYTF. The CDR3, as DNA: TGTGCCACCAGCAGAGATGGGGTCTATGGCTACACCTTC. The V and J genes are TRBV15 and TRBJ1-2, with D unresolved. Germline lookup yields CDR1 LNHNV and CDR2 YYDKDF (reference sequence). With 0 bases removed from V and 4 bases from J, the gap between germline ends came to 6 bases. The CDR3 covers 13 residues.

This clonotype was seen just once. J is TRBJ2-1 and V is TRBV7-9, with 9 bases that match TRBD1. Germline CDR1 and CDR2: SEHNR and FQNEAQ (reference sequence). Germline trimming cut 8 bases from V and 16 bases from J; bases unmatched to any gene: 18. CDR3 length: 14 amino acids. CDR3 coding DNA: TGTGCCAGCTCGGGGACAGGGAACCGCGGGCGATTATTCTTC. It encodes CASSGTGNRGRLFF.

Ten or more counts support this clonotype. The CDR3 loop reads CASSLGPQPYNEQFF. Written as DNA, the CDR3 is TGTGCCAGCAGTTTAGGGCCCCAACCTTACAATGAGCAGTTCTTC. The genes are TRBV12-3 or TRBV12-4 and TRBJ2-1; D ambiguous. There are 15 residues in the CDR3. Trimming stripped 1 base from V and 4 bases from J, with 11 bases between.

This clonotype was counted between two and nine times. The rearrangement uses TRBV6-5 and TRBJ2-7; 8 nucleotides line up with TRBD2. The CDR3 extends over 15 amino acids. Unmatched junction bases numbered 9, after V lost 2 bases and J lost 6 bases. CDR1 MNHEY and CDR2 SVGAGI come from the germline V gene. CDR3 sequence reads: CASSYDHGGGSEQYF. Written as DNA, the CDR3 is TGTGCCAGCAGTTACGATCACGGGGGGGGAAGCGAGCAGTACTTC.